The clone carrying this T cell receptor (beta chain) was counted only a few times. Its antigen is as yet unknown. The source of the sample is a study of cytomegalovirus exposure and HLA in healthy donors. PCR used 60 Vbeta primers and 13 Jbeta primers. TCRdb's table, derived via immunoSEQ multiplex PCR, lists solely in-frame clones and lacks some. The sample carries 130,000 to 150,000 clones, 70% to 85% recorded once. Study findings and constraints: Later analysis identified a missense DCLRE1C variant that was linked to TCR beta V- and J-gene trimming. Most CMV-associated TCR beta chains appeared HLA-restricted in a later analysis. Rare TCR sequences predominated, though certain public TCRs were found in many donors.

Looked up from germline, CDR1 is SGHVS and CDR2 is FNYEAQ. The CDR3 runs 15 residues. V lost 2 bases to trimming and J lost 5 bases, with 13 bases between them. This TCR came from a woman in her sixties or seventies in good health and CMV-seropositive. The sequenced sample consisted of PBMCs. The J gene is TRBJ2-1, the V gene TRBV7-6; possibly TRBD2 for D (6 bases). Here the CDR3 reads CASSLYGGNDNEQFF. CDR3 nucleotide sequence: TGTGCCAGCAGCTTATATGGCGGGAATGACAATGAGCAGTTCTTC.